What follows describes a single TCR beta chain. The CDR3 runs to 13 residues. Germline V gene data show CDR1 as LNHDA and CDR2 as SQIVND (reference sequence). V was clipped by 8 bases and J by 5 bases; unmatched bases: 6. This sample was included in a study of beta chain features in type 1 diabetes. Sequenced material consisted of expressed TCRB transcripts (all of the isolated RNA was reverse transcribed). Clones were sequenced by immunoSEQ multiplex PCR, and TCRdb holds only the in-frame ones, with some missing. The data contain a few hundred thousand clones, about 10% of them singletons. The clonotype originates from a woman in her late teens or twenties in good health. The chain joins TRBV19 to TRBJ1-1, with 9 bases identical to TRBD1. Sequencing was performed on naive CD4+ T cells from blood. The CDR3 nucleotides read TGTGCCAGTGCACAGGGGGCTCGGACTGAAGCTTTCTTT. It yields the protein CASAQGARTEAFF.